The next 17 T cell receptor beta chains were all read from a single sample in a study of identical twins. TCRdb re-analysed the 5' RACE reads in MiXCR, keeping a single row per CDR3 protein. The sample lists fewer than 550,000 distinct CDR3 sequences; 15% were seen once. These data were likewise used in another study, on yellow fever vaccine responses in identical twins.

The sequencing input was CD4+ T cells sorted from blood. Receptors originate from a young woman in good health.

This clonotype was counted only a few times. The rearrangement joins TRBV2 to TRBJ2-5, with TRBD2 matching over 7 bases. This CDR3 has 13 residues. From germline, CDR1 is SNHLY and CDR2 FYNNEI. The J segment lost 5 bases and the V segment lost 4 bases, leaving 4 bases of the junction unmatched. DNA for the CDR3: TGTGCCAGCAGTGGGGACTATTGGGAGACCCAGTACTTC. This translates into CASSGDYWETQYF.

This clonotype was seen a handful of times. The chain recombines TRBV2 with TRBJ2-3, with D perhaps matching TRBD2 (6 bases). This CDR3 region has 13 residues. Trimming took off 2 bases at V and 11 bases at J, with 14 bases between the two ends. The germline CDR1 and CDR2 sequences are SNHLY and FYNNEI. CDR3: CASSETVSSVQYF. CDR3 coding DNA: TGTGCCAGCAGTGAAACAGTGTCTAGCGTGCAGTATTTT.

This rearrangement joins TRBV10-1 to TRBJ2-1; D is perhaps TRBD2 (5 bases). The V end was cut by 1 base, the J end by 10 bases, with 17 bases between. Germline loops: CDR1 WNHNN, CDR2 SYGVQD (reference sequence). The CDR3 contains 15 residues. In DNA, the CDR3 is TGCGCCAGCAGTGAGTGGGGATCCGGGAAGGGCGAGCAGTTCTTC. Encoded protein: CASSEWGSGKGEQFF.

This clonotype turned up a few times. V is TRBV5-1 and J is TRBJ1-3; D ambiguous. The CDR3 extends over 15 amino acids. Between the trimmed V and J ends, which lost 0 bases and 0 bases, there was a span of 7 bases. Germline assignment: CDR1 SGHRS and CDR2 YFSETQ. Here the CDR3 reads CASSLDAASGNTIYF. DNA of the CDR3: TGCGCCAGCAGCTTGGACGCAGCCTCTGGAAACACCATATATTTT.

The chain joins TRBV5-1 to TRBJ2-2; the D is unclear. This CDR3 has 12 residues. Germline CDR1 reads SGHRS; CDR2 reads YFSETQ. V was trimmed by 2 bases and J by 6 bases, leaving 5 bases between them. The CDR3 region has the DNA TGCGCCAGCAGCTTCGTTGCCGGGGAGCTGTTTTTT. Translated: CASSFVAGELFF.

In DNA, the CDR3 is TGTGCCAGCAGGACCCCACAGGGTCCTCTCCACTTT. Its protein is CASRTPQGPLHF. This chain uses TRBV28 with TRBJ1-6; possibly TRBD1 for D (6 bases). The germline V gene has CDR1 MDHEN and CDR2 SYDVKM. Trimming removed 6 bases at V and 16 bases at J, with 16 bases between. This CDR3 has 12 amino acids. The variable domain in full, with the rest retrieved from reference TRBV28 and TRBJ1-6, is DVKVTQSSRYLVKRTGEKVFLECVQDMDHENMFWYRQDPGLGLRLIYFSYDVKMKEKGDIPEGYSVSREKKERFSLILESASTNQTSMYLCASRTPQGPLHFGNGTRLTVT.

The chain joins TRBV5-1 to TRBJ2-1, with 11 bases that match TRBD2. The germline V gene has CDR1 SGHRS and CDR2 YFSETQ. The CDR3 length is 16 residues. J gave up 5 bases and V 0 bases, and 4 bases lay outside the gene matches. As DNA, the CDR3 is TGCGCCAGCAGCTTGGCCTATAGCGGGAGGGACAATGAGCAGTTCTTC. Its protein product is CASSLAYSGRDNEQFF.

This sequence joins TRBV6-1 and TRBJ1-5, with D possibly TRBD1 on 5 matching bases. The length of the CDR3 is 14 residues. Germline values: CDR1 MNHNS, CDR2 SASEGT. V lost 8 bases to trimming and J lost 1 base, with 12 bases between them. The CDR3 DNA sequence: TGTGCCAGCTGGCCGGGACGGAGCAATCAGCCCCAGCATTTT. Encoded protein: CASWPGRSNQPQHF.

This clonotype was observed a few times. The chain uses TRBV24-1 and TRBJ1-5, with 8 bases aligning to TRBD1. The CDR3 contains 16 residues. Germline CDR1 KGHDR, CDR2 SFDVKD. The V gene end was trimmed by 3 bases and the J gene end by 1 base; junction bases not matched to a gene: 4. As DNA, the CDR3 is TGTGCCACCAGTGATGGGCAGGGGGCGAGCAATCAGCCCCAGCATTTT. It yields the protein CATSDGQGASNQPQHF.

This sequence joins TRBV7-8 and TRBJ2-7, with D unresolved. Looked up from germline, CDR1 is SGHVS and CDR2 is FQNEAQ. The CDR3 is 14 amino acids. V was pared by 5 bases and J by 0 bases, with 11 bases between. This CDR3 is CASSRTGPSYEQYF. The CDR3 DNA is TGTGCCAGCAGCAGAACCGGACCCTCCTACGAGCAGTACTTC.

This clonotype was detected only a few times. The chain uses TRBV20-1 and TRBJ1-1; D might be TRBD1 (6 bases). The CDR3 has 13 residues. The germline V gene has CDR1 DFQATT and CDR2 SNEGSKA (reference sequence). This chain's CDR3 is CRAPLGGNTEAFF. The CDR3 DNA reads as TGCAGAGCGCCCCTAGGGGGAAACACTGAAGCTTTCTTT.

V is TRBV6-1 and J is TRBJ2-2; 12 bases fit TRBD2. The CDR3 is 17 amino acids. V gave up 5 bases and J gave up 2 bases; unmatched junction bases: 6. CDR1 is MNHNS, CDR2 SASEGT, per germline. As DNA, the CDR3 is TGTGCCAGCAGTCGCGGACTAGCGGGGACCAACACCGGGGAGCTGTTTTTT. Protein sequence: CASSRGLAGTNTGELFF.

As DNA, the CDR3 is TGCAGTGGCACGACAGCTGGTCCATTCAATGAGCAGTTCTTC. Translation gives CSGTTAGPFNEQFF. The chain is built from TRBV20-1 and TRBJ2-1; D is possibly TRBD1 (5 bases). Germline V CDR1 and CDR2: DFQATT, SNEGSKA (reference sequence). V was shortened by 7 bases and J by 6 bases, with 19 bases between the two germline ends. The CDR3 totals 14 residues.

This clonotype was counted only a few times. In DNA form, the CDR3 reads TGTGCCAGCAGTTTAGCGCCAAACAGCCATGGTGAGCAGTTCTTC. This gives the protein CASSLAPNSHGEQFF. The genes are TRBV12-3 or TRBV12-4 and TRBJ2-1; D unclear. Trimming left V 0 bases short and J 9 bases short, with 15 bases between. The CDR3 sequence is 15 residues long.

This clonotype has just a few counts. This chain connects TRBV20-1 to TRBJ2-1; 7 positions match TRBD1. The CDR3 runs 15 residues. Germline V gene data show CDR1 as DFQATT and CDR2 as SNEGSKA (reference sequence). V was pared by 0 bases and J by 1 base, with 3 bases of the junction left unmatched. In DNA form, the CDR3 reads TGCAGTGCTAGAGATCCAGGGGGATCCTACAATGAGCAGTTCTTC. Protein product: CSARDPGGSYNEQFF.

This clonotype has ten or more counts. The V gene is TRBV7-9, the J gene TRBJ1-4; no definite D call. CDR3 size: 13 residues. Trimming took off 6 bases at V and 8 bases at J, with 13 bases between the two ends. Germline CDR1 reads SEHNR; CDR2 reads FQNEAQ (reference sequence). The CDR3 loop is CASSSLAREKLFF. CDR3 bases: TGTGCCAGCAGTTCGCTAGCCCGCGAAAAACTGTTTTTT.

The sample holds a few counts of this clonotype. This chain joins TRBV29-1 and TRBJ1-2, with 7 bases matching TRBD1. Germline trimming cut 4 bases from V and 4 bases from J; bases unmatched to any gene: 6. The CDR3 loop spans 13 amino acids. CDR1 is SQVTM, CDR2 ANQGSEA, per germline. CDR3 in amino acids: CSVAGDSPYGYTF. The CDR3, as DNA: TGCAGCGTTGCGGGGGACAGCCCCTATGGCTACACCTTC.